The TCR beta chain described here comes from a study of identical twins (dated by TCRdb to the mid-2010s). Context from the whole study: TCR alpha and beta repertoires from monozygotic twins, unrelated adults of various ages and cord blood were deep-sequenced to test whether fetal clonotypes persist. Replicate twin experiments were performed at different times using different library preparation protocols to rule out contamination. Study-wide findings and limitations: Zero-insertion analyses could be partly confounded by invariant T cells such as MAIT and iNKT, although diverse VJ usage argued against such confounding for most clonotypes. Excess twin sharing in beta out-of-frame sequences was weaker because fewer shared sequences lowered the signal-to-noise ratio. In monozygotic twins, out-of-frame TCR alpha sharing was systematically underestimated by recombination models, although the models agreed with sharing between unrelated individuals. Compared with coincidental sharing between unrelated individuals, an excess of low generation-probability sequences was observed among out-of-frame TCR alpha sequences shared between twins. Abundant cord blood beta clonotypes carried fewer insertions; young adult naive repertoires showed a weaker similar trend, while memory repertoires showed none. Because the same donors could not be followed over many years, conclusions were based on cross-sectional statistical analysis.

Libraries were built with 5' RACE. Instrument on record: Illumina HiSeq 2000. A universal primer binding site was introduced by template switching, and a unique molecular identifier was present in the final cDNA, enabling accurate counting of TCR cDNA molecules. Specific primers in the conserved constant-segment region were used to synthesize first-strand cDNA for TCR alpha and beta chains. To control for contamination, each cDNA library was double barcoded with a SMART-Mk sample barcode plus Illumina barcodes. Two successive PCR steps introduced TruSeq adapter sequences along with Illumina sample barcodes. The TCR alpha and beta cDNA libraries were sequenced on the Illumina HiSeq platform using custom primers. As for how the authors treated the data: Raw reads were processed with MiGEC to extract unique molecular identifiers, and MiXCR was used to determine CDR3 positions. For each individual, recombination models were inferred using an EM algorithm with the repgenHMM and IGoR tools. The analysis of shared clonotypes was done with the tcR package in R, with sharing normalized by the product of cloneset sizes. To study raw recombination free of thymic and clonal selection effects, out-of-frame nonproductive sequences were analyzed. The raw public reads went through TCRdb reprocessing: fastp at Q25, MiXCR clone calling, in-frame beta chains kept. Each record represents a unique CDR3 protein, reported with the most common genes and DNA among its rows. Clone size and V and J calls follow TCRdb, not the original study. This sample has some 440,000 distinct CDR3 sequences in its table, and 20% to 30% of those were observed once. The ten largest clones represent about 2.7% of the sample.

Only healthy Caucasian donors were included. Three pairs of female monozygotic twins, all aged about 18 to 29 years, were included in the twin cohort. CD4+ and CD8+ T cell populations were isolated with positive isolation kits from Invitrogen. Between the V and J ends, shortened by 0 bases and 4 bases respectively, the junction contains 12 bases. The CDR3 has 15 amino acids, counting the end cysteine and phenylalanine. Just the 45-base CDR3 DNA is kept, in frame starting at base 1. The germline V gene (reference sequence) sets CDR1 to DFQATT and CDR2 to SNEGSKA. This clonotype was found a few times. Its binding antigen is unknown. No base-level quality is on record; no much larger clone is a single base apart. These data are also associated with another study on T cells expressing NK-cell markers. The second source states: Fewer than ten donors provided sorted CD3+CD56+NKG2C+, CD3+CD56+NKG2C- and CD3+CD56-NKG2C+ T-cell subsets, whose TCR beta-chain repertoires were profiled. Among the eight sequenced donors, seven were HCMV-seropositive and one was HCMV-seronegative. In several experiments an anti-gammadeltaTCR antibody was added to restrict sorting to alphabetaTCR-expressing T cells. For several donors, the dominant CD3+CD56+NKG2C+ clonotypes were among the top 10 CD8+ clonotypes and accounted for roughly 1.0-7.5% of CD8+ T cells. Those dominant clonotypes were again the most abundant among CD3+CD56-NKG2C+ cells in a handful of donors, at about 25-60.1%. Whether the expanded NKG2C-expressing T cell clones were specific for HCMV antigens was left unclear. Randomly selected healthy volunteers, three men and five women, were used as the eight sequenced donors. A commercial ELISA kit detecting HCMV-specific IgG in serum was used to determine HCMV serostatus. Reads were demultiplexed and grouped by UMI with MIGEC, and clonotypes were assembled and quantified with MiTCR. To exclude erroneous sequences, only TCR cDNA sequences supported by at least two reads were retained. Downstream repertoire analysis used the tcR package, and clonotypes were matched across fractions by CDR3 nucleotide sequence plus V segment. VDJmatch was used to annotate antigen specificity against VDJdb, with one amino acid substitution in CDR3 permitted.

The rearranged segments are TRBV20-1 and TRBJ2-2; TRBD2 might be the D gene, on 5 matching bases. What was sequenced was CD4+ T cells sorted from blood. The clonotype comes from a woman aged 18-29 years in good health. At the DNA level, the sequence is TGCAGTGCTAGAGATGCTAGCTCGGTCACCGGGGAGCTGTTTTTT. This yields the protein CSARDASSVTGELFF.